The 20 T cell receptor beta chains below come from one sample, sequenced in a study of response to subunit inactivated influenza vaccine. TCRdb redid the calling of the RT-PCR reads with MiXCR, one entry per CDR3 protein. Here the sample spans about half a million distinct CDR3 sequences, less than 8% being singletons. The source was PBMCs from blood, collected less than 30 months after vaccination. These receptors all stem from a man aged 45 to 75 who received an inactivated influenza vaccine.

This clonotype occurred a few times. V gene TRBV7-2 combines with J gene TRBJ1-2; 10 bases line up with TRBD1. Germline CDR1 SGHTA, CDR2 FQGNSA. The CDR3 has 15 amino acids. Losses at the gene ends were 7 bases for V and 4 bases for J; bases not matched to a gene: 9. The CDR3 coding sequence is TGTGCCAGCACTTTCGGGGGACAGGGGTCCTATGGCTACACCTTC. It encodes CASTFGGQGSYGYTF.

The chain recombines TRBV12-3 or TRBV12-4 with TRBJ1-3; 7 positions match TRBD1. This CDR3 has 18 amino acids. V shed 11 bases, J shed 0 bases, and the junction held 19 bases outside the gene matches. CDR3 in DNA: TGTGCCCGCATATGTTGGGACAGCCCCTTAAGCTCTGGAAACACCATATATTTT. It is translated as CARICWDSPLSSGNTIYF.

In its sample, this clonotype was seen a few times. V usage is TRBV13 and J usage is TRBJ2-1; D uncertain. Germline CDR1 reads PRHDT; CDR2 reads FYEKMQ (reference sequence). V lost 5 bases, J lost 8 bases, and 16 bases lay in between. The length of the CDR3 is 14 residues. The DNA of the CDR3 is TGTGCCAGCAGCACAAAATTCCCAGGCGATGAGCAGTTCTTC. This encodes CASSTKFPGDEQFF.

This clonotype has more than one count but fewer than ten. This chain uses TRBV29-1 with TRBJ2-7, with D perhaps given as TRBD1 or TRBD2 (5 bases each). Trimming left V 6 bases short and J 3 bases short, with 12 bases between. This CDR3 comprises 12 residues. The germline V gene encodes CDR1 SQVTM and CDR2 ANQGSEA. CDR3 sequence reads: CSVGDGDYEQYF. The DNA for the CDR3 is TGCAGCGTAGGGGACGGGGACTACGAGCAGTACTTC.

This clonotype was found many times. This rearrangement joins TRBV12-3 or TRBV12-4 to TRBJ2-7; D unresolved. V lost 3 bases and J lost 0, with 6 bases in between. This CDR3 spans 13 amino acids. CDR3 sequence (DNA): TGTGCCAGCAGTTTGGAGTTCTCCTACGAGCAGTACTTC. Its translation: CASSLEFSYEQYF.

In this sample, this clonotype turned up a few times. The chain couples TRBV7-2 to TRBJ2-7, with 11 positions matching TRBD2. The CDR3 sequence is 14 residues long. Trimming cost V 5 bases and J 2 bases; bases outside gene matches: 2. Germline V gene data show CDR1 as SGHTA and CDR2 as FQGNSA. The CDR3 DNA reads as TGTGCCAGCAGCGAGGGACTAGCGGCCTACGAGCAGTACTTC. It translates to CASSEGLAAYEQYF.

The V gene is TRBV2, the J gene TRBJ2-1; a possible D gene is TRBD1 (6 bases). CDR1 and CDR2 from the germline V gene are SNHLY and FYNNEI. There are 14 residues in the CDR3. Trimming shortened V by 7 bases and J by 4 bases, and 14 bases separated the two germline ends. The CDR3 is CASTPGGIYNEQFF. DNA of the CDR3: TGTGCCAGCACCCCTGGGGGCATTTACAATGAGCAGTTCTTC.

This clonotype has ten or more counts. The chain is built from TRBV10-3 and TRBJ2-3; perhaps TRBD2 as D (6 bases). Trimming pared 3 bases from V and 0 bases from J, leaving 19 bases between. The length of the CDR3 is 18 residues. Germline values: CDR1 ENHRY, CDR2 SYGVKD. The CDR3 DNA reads TGTGCCATCAGTGATTCCTCTGCTACTAGCAGAAGCACAGATACGCAGTATTTT. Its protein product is CAISDSSATSRSTDTQYF.

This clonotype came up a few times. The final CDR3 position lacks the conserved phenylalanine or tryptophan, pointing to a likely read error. The CDR3 spells CASSFKGRGEKLFS. CDR3 coding DNA: TGTGCCAGCAGCTTCAAGGGGAGGGGGGAAAAACTGTTTTCT. The chain combines TRBV7-2 with TRBJ1-4, with D possibly TRBD1 on 6 matching bases. The V gene's germline CDR1 is SGHTA and CDR2 FQGNSA. Trimming cost V 3 bases and J 8 bases, with 13 bases left between them. This CDR3 is built from 14 residues.

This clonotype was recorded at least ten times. CDR3 region: CASSLAANYGYTF. DNA of the CDR3: TGTGCCAGCAGCTTGGCCGCGAACTATGGCTACACCTTC. This chain links TRBV5-6 with TRBJ1-2; no reliable D call. The CDR3 contains 13 residues. V was clipped by 0 bases and J by 2 bases, with 5 bases between them. CDR1 and CDR2 (germline): SGHDT, YYEEEE.

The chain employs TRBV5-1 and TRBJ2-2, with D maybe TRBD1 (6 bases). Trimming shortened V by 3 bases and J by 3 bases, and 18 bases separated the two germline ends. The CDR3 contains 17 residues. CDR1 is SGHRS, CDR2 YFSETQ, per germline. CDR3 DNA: TGCGCCAGCAGCTCCCCAAGGGCAGGGGTAGACACCGGGGAGCTGTTTTTT. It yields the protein CASSSPRAGVDTGELFF.

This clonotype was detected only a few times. Here the CDR3 DNA reads TGCAGCGTTGTGATGGGGGTTGCGGCAGATACGCAGTATTTT. Its translation: CSVVMGVAADTQYF. V is TRBV29-1 and J is TRBJ2-3; D tentatively fits TRBD1 or TRBD2 (5 bases each). The CDR3 covers 14 residues. Germline V gene lookup returns CDR1 SQVTM and CDR2 ANQGSEA. The germline V and J ends were trimmed by 4 bases and 4 bases, with 15 bases remaining between them.

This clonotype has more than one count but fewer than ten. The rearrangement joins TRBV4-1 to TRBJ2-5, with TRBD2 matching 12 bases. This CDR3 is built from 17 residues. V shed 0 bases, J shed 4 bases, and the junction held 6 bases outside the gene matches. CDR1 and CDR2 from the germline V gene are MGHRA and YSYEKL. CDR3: CASSQDPTSGRSETQYF. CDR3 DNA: TGCGCCAGCAGCCAAGACCCCACTAGCGGGAGGTCAGAGACCCAGTACTTC.

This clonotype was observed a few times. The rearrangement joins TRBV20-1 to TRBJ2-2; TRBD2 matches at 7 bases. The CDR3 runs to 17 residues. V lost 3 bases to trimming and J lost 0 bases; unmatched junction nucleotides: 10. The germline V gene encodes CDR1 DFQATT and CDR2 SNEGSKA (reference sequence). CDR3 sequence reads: CSARGRSGGSNTGELFF. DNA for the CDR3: TGCAGTGCTAGGGGTCGGTCGGGAGGATCGAACACCGGGGAGCTGTTTTTT.

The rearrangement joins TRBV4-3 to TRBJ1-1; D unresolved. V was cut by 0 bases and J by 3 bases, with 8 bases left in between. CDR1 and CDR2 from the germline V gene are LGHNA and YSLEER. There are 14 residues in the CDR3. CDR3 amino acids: CASSQDRKDTEAFF. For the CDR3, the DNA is TGCGCCAGCAGCCAAGACAGGAAGGACACTGAAGCTTTCTTT.

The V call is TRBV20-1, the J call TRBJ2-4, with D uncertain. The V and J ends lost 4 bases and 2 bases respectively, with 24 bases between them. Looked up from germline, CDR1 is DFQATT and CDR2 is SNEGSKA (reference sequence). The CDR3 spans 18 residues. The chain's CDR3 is CSAKLRKILLGTKNIQYF. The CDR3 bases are TGCAGTGCTAAGTTGAGGAAAATACTCCTGGGGACCAAAAACATTCAGTACTTC.

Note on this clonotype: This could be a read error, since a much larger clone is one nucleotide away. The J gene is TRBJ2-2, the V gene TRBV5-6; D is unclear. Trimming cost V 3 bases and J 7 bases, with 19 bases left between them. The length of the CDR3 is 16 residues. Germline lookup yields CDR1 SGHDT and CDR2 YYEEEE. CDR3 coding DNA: TGTGCCAGCAGCTCGATAACACGGTACAGTAACGGGGAGCTGTTTTTT. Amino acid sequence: CASSSITRYSNGELFF.

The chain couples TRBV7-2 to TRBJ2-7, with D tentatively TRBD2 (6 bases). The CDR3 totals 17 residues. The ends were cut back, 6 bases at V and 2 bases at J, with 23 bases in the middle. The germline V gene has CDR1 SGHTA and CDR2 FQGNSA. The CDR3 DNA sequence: TGTGCCAGCAGGTACCGAGCGACCGGGACTTCTACCTACGAGCAGTACTTC. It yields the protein CASRYRATGTSTYEQYF.

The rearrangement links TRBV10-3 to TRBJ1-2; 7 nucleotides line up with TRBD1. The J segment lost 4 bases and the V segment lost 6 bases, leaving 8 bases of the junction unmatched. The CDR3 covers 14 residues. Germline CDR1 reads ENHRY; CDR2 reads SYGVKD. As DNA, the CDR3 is TGTGCCATCAGGGACACAGGGGACGGCTATGGCTACACCTTC. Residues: CAIRDTGDGYGYTF.

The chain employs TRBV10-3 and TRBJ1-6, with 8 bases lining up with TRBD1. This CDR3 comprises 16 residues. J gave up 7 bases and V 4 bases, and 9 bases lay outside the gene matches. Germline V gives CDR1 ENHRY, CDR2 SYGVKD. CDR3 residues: CAISADRAGGNSPLHF. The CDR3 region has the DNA TGTGCCATCAGTGCGGACAGGGCGGGGGGGAATTCACCCCTCCACTTT.